This T cell receptor (beta chain) was profiled in a study of T cells in Graves' hyperthyroidism and ophthalmopathy. To note about this clonotype: Its antigen is as yet unknown.

Template material for amplifying TCR beta CDR3 regions consisted of RNA transcripts. The HTBI primer set was used in a first-round RT-PCR of the TCR CDR3. TCRdb used MiXCR to reprocess the multiplex PCR reads, holding one entry per CDR3 protein. The table lists 400,000 to 500,000 distinct CDR3 sequences, about an eighth of them singletons. Trimming took off 1 base at V and 4 bases at J, with 10 bases between the two ends. The CDR3 sequence is 13 residues long. Germline CDR1 DFQATT, CDR2 SNEGSKA (reference sequence). Patients counted as stable if ophthalmopathy did not develop within 18 months. Not enrolled were patients with uncontrolled infection, other autoimmune disease, pregnancy or lactation. Study-wide results and caveats: Ophthalmopathy got predicted by the model a median approximately six months before its onset.

This TCR derives from a woman in her late teens or twenties with Graves' hyperthyroidism. The sample taken for sequencing was blood. The V call is TRBV20-1, the J call TRBJ1-2; the D is unclear. CDR3 loop: CSARAGSLYGYTF. The CDR3 nucleotides are TGCAGTGCTAGAGCGGGGTCCCTCTATGGCTACACCTTC.